This T cell receptor beta chain appears in the sequencing data of a study of blood T cell repertoires in COVID-19. As for the study in general: In each case, the material was cDNA or gDNA derived from T cells, B-cell-depleted T cells, or PBMCs.

In the source study's methods: Estimation of nucleated cell counts was performed using reference gene primer amplification. Profiled with immunoSEQ multiplex PCR; TCRdb holds only in-frame clones, not every one. The V and J calls and the clone size are those of that table, but D and trimming were determined from the DNA. Here the sample spans around 54,000 clones, 60% to 80% being singletons. The V gene lost 3 bases and the J gene lost 1 base, with 13 bases spanning the gap. This CDR3 has 16 amino acids. Per the germline V gene, CDR1 is ENHRY and CDR2 is SYGVKD. This clone has more than one count but fewer than ten. Participants reported their clinical history, and cohort assignment relied on those reports.

V usage is TRBV10-3 and J usage is TRBJ2-1, with a weak D call TRBD2 (6 bases). Sequencing was done on a sample of PBMCs or T cells enriched from blood (not recorded which). This clonotype was sampled from a woman in her 50s with acute COVID-19. The CDR3 DNA reads as TGTGCCATCAGTGACTTCGGGGGTCGTTCCTACAATGAGCAGTTCTTC. This sequence encodes CAISDFGGRSYNEQFF.